This T cell receptor beta chain was obtained from a study of identical twins. This clonotype was counted a few times. Its antigen is unknown. One entry per CDR3 protein, called by TCRdb with MiXCR from the 5' RACE reads. The table shows some 1,700,000 distinct CDR3 sequences, with about 30% occurring only once. Study-wide results and limits: Memory repertoires showed no such pattern, whereas abundant cord blood beta clonotypes carried fewer insertions. Weaker excess twin sharing was seen among beta out-of-frame sequences.

The source material was cord blood. This receptor was taken from a newborn girl in good health.

The CDR3 is CASSLVTNEGKYEQYF. CDR3 nucleotides: TGTGCCAGCAGTTTAGTCACAAATGAGGGCAAGTACGAGCAGTACTTC. This chain connects TRBV12-3 or TRBV12-4 to TRBJ2-7; D might be TRBD2 (5 bases). The CDR3 length is 16 residues. V shed 1 base and J shed 4 bases, with 17 bases lying between them.